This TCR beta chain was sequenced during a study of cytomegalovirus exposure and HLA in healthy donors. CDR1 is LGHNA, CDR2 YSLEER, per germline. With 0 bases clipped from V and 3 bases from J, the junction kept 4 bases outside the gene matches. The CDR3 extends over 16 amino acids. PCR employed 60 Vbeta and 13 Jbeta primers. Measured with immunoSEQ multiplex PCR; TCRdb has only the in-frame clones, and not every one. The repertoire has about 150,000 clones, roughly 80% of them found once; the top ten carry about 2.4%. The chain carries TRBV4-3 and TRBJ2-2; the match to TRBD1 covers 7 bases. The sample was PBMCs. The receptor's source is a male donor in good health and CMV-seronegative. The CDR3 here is CASSQEGGAYTGELFF. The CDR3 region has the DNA TGCGCCAGCAGCCAAGAAGGGGGCGCATACACCGGGGAGCTGTTTTTT.